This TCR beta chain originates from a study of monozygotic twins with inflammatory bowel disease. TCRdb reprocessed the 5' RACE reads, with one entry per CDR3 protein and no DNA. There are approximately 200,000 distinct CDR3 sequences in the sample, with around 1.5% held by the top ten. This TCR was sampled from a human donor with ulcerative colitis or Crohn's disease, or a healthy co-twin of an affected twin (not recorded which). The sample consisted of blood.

CDR3 in amino acids: CASSGASGGRSETQYF. The chain has TRBV19 and TRBJ2-5; the TCRdb call, TRBD2, lacks DNA for checking. Germline V lookup: CDR1 LNHDA, CDR2 SQIVND (reference sequence). The CDR3 spans 16 residues.